Listed below are T cell receptor beta chains from one sample, sequenced in a study of T cells in localized non-small cell lung cancer. The data were produced by immunoSEQ multiplex PCR, yet TCRdb's version contains in-frame clones alone and is incomplete. The profile shows under 100,000 clones, about 88% of them singletons. Sequencing was performed on peripheral blood, taken before any cancer treatment. The receptors here all came from a woman aged 40 to 75 with stage I squamous cell lung carcinoma. The CDR3 runs from the conserved cysteine through the conserved F or W. The order of the fields is J gene, clone size, V gene, D gene, CDR3 DNA, CDR3 protein. A D gene is named only where the DNA matches it firmly. Clone size, where shown, is once, few, many, or a class for clones that have expanded.

J: TRBJ1-2
size: .
V: TRBV4-2
D: .
DNA: TGTGCCAGCAGCCAAGATATTCGGAGATCCCAGGCCTATGGCTACACCTTC
CDR3: CASSQDIRRSQAYGYTF

J: TRBJ1-2
size: .
V: TRBV5-8
D: TRBD1
DNA: TGTGCCAGCAGCTTTCCCGGGACAGGGAGTGGCTACACCTTC
CDR3: CASSFPGTGSGYTF

J: TRBJ2-7
size: few
V: TRBV4-2
D: TRBD2
DNA: TGTGCCAGCAGCGAGGGACTAGCGGGGGAGACCACCTACGAGCAGTACTTC
CDR3: CASSEGLAGETTYEQYF

J: TRBJ2-7
size: .
V: TRBV7-2
D: TRBD2
DNA: TGTGCCAGCAGCTTAGAGTCGCGGGGGGGGTGGTACGAGCAGTACTTC
CDR3: CASSLESRGGWYEQYF

J: TRBJ2-2
size: .
V: TRBV14
D: .
DNA: TGTGCCAGCAGCCCGAGGGTACTTGGGGAGCTGTTTTTT
CDR3: CASSPRVLGELFF

J: TRBJ2-6
size: .
V: TRBV5-1
D: .
DNA: TGCGCCAGCAGCTGGGGAAGGTCTGGGGCCAACGTCCTGACTTTC
CDR3: CASSWGRSGANVLTF

J: TRBJ1-6
size: .
V: TRBV6-1
D: TRBD1
DNA: TGTGCCACCTGGGACAGAGATAATTCACCCCTCCACTTT
CDR3: CATWDRDNSPLHF

J: TRBJ1-2
size: few
V: TRBV5-5
D: TRBD1
DNA: TGTGCCAGCAGCCCACAGGGGGTAGCTAACTATGGCTACACCTTC
CDR3: CASSPQGVANYGYTF

J: TRBJ2-4
size: .
V: TRBV2
D: .
DNA: TGTGCCAGCAGTACAGGGTCACCGGCCAAAAACATTCAGTACTTC
CDR3: CASSTGSPAKNIQYF

J: TRBJ1-2
size: .
V: TRBV4-1
D: TRBD1
DNA: TGCGCCAGCAGCCAAGAACCCGGACAGGGGGCGTATGGCTACACCTTC
CDR3: CASSQEPGQGAYGYTF

J: TRBJ2-7
size: .
V: TRBV6-5
D: TRBD1
DNA: TGTGCCAGCAGTTACCGGACAGGGAGCTCCTACGAGCAGTACTTC
CDR3: CASSYRTGSSYEQYF

J: TRBJ2-2
size: .
V: TRBV25-1
D: .
DNA: TGTGCCAGCAGTAGACTAGTAGGCACCGGGGAGCTGTTTTTT
CDR3: CASSRLVGTGELFF

J: TRBJ2-7
size: .
V: TRBV10-3
D: .
DNA: TGTGCCATCAGTGAGCCCCGGGGCCCGCAGTACTTC
CDR3: CAISEPRGPQYF

J: TRBJ1-1
size: .
V: TRBV6-5
D: .
DNA: TGTGCCAGCAGTTACTATGGCAGCATGAACACTGAAGCTTTCTTT
CDR3: CASSYYGSMNTEAFF

J: TRBJ1-6
size: .
V: TRBV9
D: .
DNA: TGTGCCAGCAGCGTAGTCACGGAGAATTCACCCCTCCACTTT
CDR3: CASSVVTENSPLHF

J: TRBJ2-1
size: once
V: TRBV7-9
D: .
DNA: TGTGCCAGCAGCTTTAAGGTAGTGGACGGAGAGCAGTTCTTC
CDR3: CASSFKVVDGEQFF

J: TRBJ1-6
size: once
V: TRBV30
D: .
DNA: TGTGCCTGGAGGGCCCAAGCAGGGAATAATTCACCCCTCCACTTT
CDR3: CAWRAQAGNNSPLHF

J: TRBJ1-1
size: .
V: TRBV10-2
D: .
DNA: TGCGCCAGCAGTGAGACCATTATAAACACTGAAGCTTTCTTT
CDR3: CASSETIINTEAFF

J: TRBJ2-3
size: .
V: TRBV6-5
D: .
DNA: TGTGCCAGCAGTTACGGACCAGATACGCAGTATTTT
CDR3: CASSYGPDTQYF

J: TRBJ2-1
size: .
V: TRBV12-5
D: TRBD1
DNA: TGTGCTAGTGGTTTGGCAGGGGGCAATGAGCAGTTCTTC
CDR3: CASGLAGGNEQFF

J: TRBJ1-2
size: .
V: TRBV6-1
D: TRBD1
DNA: TGTGCCAGCAGACCGACAGGGGGCCATGGCTACACCTTC
CDR3: CASRPTGGHGYTF

J: TRBJ1-1
size: few
V: TRBV18
D: TRBD1
DNA: TGTGCCAGCTCTCCAACAGGGGTGGCTGAAGCTTTCTTT
CDR3: CASSPTGVAEAFF

J: TRBJ2-5
size: .
V: TRBV5-1
D: .
DNA: TGCGCCAGCAGCTTTGGGGGTCAGAGAAAAGAGACCCAGTACTTC
CDR3: CASSFGGQRKETQYF

J: TRBJ1-1
size: .
V: TRBV16
D: .
DNA: TGTGCCAGCAGCCAAGTGAGGCAGGGATCTGAAGCTTTCTTT
CDR3: CASSQVRQGSEAFF

J: TRBJ1-4
size: .
V: TRBV5-1
D: .
DNA: TGCGCCAGCAGCGTGGGGGGGACTGAAAAACTGTTTTTT
CDR3: CASSVGGTEKLFF